This T cell receptor (beta chain) is drawn from a study of shared clonotypes between healthy human individuals. V was shortened by 3 bases and J by 3 bases, with 16 bases between the two germline ends. This CDR3 spans 16 amino acids. CDR1 and CDR2 from the germline V gene are KGHSH and LQKENI. Generated by immunoSEQ multiplex PCR, the TCRdb table keeps only in-frame clones and is missing some. The sample has about 490,000 clones, around 85% seen once. The rearrangement uses TRBV18 and TRBJ2-3; the D is unclear. The sample comprised PBMCs. This TCR came from a woman aged 40 to 50 in good health. Some clones in this sample may be carry-over from other donors' samples. CDR3 protein: CASSPTSGVGTDTQYF. The CDR3 DNA reads as TGTGCCAGCTCACCGACCAGTGGGGTTGGGACAGATACGCAGTATTTT.